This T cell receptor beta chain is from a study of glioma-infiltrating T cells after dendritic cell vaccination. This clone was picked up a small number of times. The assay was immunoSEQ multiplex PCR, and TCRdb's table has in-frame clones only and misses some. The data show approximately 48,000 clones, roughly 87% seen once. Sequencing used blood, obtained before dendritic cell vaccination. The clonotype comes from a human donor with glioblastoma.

The chain's CDR3 is CASSVDFGTLYGYTF. The CDR3 DNA follows: TGTGCCAGCAGCGTAGATTTCGGGACACTCTATGGCTACACCTTC. V and J are TRBV9 and TRBJ1-2; D possibly corresponds to TRBD1 (6 bases). Trimming took 0 bases from V and 4 from J, leaving 13 bases between them. Germline CDR1 reads SGDLS; CDR2 reads YYNGEE. The CDR3 covers 15 residues.